The T cell receptor beta chain described here comes from a study of cytomegalovirus exposure and HLA in healthy donors. The PCR used 60 Vbeta and 13 Jbeta primers. Assay: immunoSEQ multiplex PCR; the TCRdb copy retains only in-frame clones and omits some. The sample consists of 100,000 to 150,000 clones, 74% of them appearing once. The CDR3 has 15 amino acids. CDR1 is SGHTA and CDR2 is FQGNSA in the germline V gene. V lost 3 bases and J lost 4, with 10 bases in between. This chain uses TRBV7-2 with TRBJ2-6; D unclear. The origin of this receptor is a woman in her forties or fifties in good health and CMV-seropositive. Sequencing used PBMCs. The CDR3 DNA follows: TGTGCCAGCAGCTTGTCAACAGCCGGGGCCAACGTCCTGACTTTC. It specifies CASSLSTAGANVLTF.